One sample yielded the 23 T cell receptor beta chains listed below, sequenced in a study of Graves' ophthalmopathy and Graves' hyperthyroidism. TCR beta CDR3 amplification used RNA transcripts. The workflow started with a first-round RT-PCR run with HTBI primers and then moved on to a second-round multiplex PCR. Using its own MiXCR run on the multiplex PCR reads, TCRdb lists one record per CDR3 protein. The sample contains some 160,000 distinct CDR3 sequences, approximately 40% of which appear only once. Sequencing used peripheral blood. The receptors were gathered from a young man with Graves' ophthalmopathy.

This clonotype was seen many times. The chain combines TRBV11-2 with TRBJ2-7; D perhaps matches TRBD1 (6 bases). Trimming left V 5 bases short and J 4 bases short, with 12 bases between. Germline-derived CDR1 and CDR2 are SGHAT and FQNNGV. The CDR3 is 13 residues long. Here the CDR3 DNA reads TGTGCCAGCAGCCCCTTGGGGGCTTACGAGCAGTACTTC. Encoded protein: CASSPLGAYEQYF.

The DNA for the CDR3 is TGCAGCGTCCGAGGAGGGGCGGACTCCTACGAGCAGTACTTC. It encodes CSVRGGADSYEQYF. This rearrangement joins TRBV29-1 to TRBJ2-7; tentative D call: TRBD2 (6 bases). Germline V gives CDR1 SQVTM, CDR2 ANQGSEA. Trimming shortened V by 6 bases and J by 0 bases, and 15 bases separated the two germline ends. CDR3 size: 14 residues.

This chain uses TRBV28 with TRBJ2-7, with a weak D call TRBD2 (5 bases). The length of the CDR3 is 12 residues. V lost 11 bases and J lost 4, with 15 bases in between. The germline CDR1 and CDR2 sequences are MDHEN and SYDVKM. CDR3 residues: CAWSPSGYEQYF. CDR3 DNA sequence: TGTGCCTGGAGTCCCTCGGGATACGAGCAGTACTTC. The whole variable domain, filled in from reference TRBV28 and TRBJ2-7, reads DVKVTQSSRYLVKRTGEKVFLECVQDMDHENMFWYRQDPGLGLRLIYFSYDVKMKEKGDIPEGYSVSREKKERFSLILESASTNQTSMYLCAWSPSGYEQYFGPGTRLTVT.

J is TRBJ1-1 and V is TRBV6-5; D gene uncertain. Germline CDR1 MNHEY, CDR2 SVGAGI. V gave up 0 bases and J gave up 2 bases, with 10 bases separating them. The CDR3 has 15 residues. This chain's CDR3 is CASSYSILENTEAFF. CDR3 in DNA: TGTGCCAGCAGTTACTCGATTCTCGAAAACACTGAAGCTTTCTTT.

There are a few counts of this clonotype. The V call is TRBV7-9, the J call TRBJ2-7; D unclear. The CDR3 length is 13 residues. V was cut by 5 bases and J by 4 bases, with 12 bases left in between. The germline CDR1 and CDR2 sequences are SEHNR and FQNEAQ (reference sequence). CDR3 coding DNA: TGTGCCAGCAGCGTCACAGAAGATTACGAGCAGTACTTC. This encodes CASSVTEDYEQYF.

The V call is TRBV28, the J call TRBJ2-2; tentatively, D is TRBD1 or TRBD2 (5 bases each). The CDR3 runs to 16 residues. Looked up from germline, CDR1 is MDHEN and CDR2 is SYDVKM. Between the trimmed V and J ends, which lost 2 bases and 7 bases, there was a span of 17 bases. CDR3 DNA: TGTGCCAGCAGTTTAATTTCCGGGACCTCACTCGGGGAGCTGTTTTTT. Translated: CASSLISGTSLGELFF.

The V call is TRBV6-5, the J call TRBJ1-2; D perhaps matches TRBD1 (6 bases). V was trimmed by 2 bases and J by 4 bases, leaving 14 bases between them. Germline CDR1 and CDR2: MNHEY and SVGAGI. The CDR3 covers 15 residues. Written as DNA, the CDR3 is TGTGCCAGCAGTTACAGGGCAGGGGTCGGCTATGGCTACACCTTC. Encoded protein: CASSYRAGVGYGYTF.

This clonotype has a count of ten or more. This chain uses TRBV6-5 with TRBJ2-7; D is undetermined. The CDR3 totals 16 residues. The germline V gene has CDR1 MNHEY and CDR2 SVGAGI. V lost 0 bases and J 2 bases, leaving 14 bases between the germline ends. The CDR3: CASSYSRYSGTYEQYF. DNA for the CDR3: TGTGCCAGCAGTTACTCGAGGTACAGTGGGACCTACGAGCAGTACTTC.

This clonotype has at least ten counts. The J gene is TRBJ1-1, the V gene TRBV5-1; D is perhaps TRBD1 (5 bases). The CDR3 has 15 amino acids. V was trimmed by 0 bases and J by 4 bases, leaving 13 bases between them. CDR1 is SGHRS, CDR2 YFSETQ, per germline. The CDR3 loop is CASSLGLGRSTEAFF. The CDR3 coding sequence is TGCGCCAGCAGCTTGGGCCTGGGGCGAAGCACTGAAGCTTTCTTT.

Many counts were recorded for this clonotype. V is TRBV28 and J is TRBJ2-7; TRBD2 matches 11 bases. CDR1 and CDR2 (germline): MDHEN, SYDVKM. The CDR3 consists of 15 residues. The V segment lost 6 bases and the J segment 0 bases; nucleotides outside the gene matches: 4. For the CDR3, the DNA is TGTGCCAGCAGAACCGGGACTAGCGGCTCCTACGAGCAGTACTTC. This sequence encodes CASRTGTSGSYEQYF.

The rearrangement joins TRBV28 to TRBJ1-6; 11 nucleotides line up with TRBD1. The CDR3 length is 16 residues. Per germline, CDR1 MDHEN and CDR2 SYDVKM. Trimming at V came to 3 bases and at J to 13 bases, leaving 11 bases not matched to a gene. CDR3 residues: CASSFPLDRGQGPLHF. CDR3 in DNA: TGTGCCAGCAGTTTCCCACTGGACAGGGGGCAGGGTCCCCTCCACTTT.

This clonotype was counted ten times or more. The V and J genes are TRBV6-6 and TRBJ2-7, with TRBD1 identical over 7 bases. The length of the CDR3 is 15 residues. V was pared by 4 bases and J by 2 bases, with 8 bases of the junction left unmatched. Germline assignment: CDR1 MNHNY and CDR2 SVGAGI (reference sequence). CDR3 nucleotides: TGTGCCAGCAGTTTGAGGACAGGTCAGGCCTACGAGCAGTACTTC. This sequence encodes CASSLRTGQAYEQYF.

The V and J genes are TRBV4-2 and TRBJ1-6; possibly TRBD1 for D (5 bases). This CDR3 is built from 16 residues. Trimming cost V 4 bases and J 9 bases, with 19 bases left between them. Germline CDR1 LGHNA, CDR2 YNFKEQ. The CDR3 DNA sequence: TGTGCCAGCAGCCCAAGACCCCTTGGGGGGAGTTCACCCCTCCACTTT. Protein: CASSPRPLGGSSPLHF.

The chain recombines TRBV19 with TRBJ2-7, with 10 bases aligning to TRBD2. This CDR3 contains 14 residues. V shed 7 bases, J shed 2 bases, and the junction held 5 bases outside the gene matches. The germline CDR1 and CDR2 sequences are LNHDA and SQIVND (reference sequence). The CDR3 DNA follows: TGTGCCAGTACTTCTAGCGGGGGAACCTACGAGCAGTACTTC. This encodes CASTSSGGTYEQYF.

In its sample, this clonotype was seen many times. This chain links TRBV12-3 or TRBV12-4 with TRBJ1-5; no firm D call. This CDR3 has 14 amino acids. Trimming stripped 3 bases from V and 4 bases from J, with 10 bases between. The DNA of the CDR3 is TGTGCCAGCAGTTTGTCGGCATATAATCAGCCCCAGCATTTT. Translated: CASSLSAYNQPQHF.

This clonotype was detected only a few times. V gene TRBV6-5 combines with J gene TRBJ2-7, with 10 bases matching TRBD1. This CDR3 has 16 residues. Trimming cost V 0 bases and J 4 bases; bases outside gene matches: 6. Germline loops: CDR1 MNHEY, CDR2 SVGAGI. CDR3 amino acids: CASSYSKVGQGYEQYF. CDR3 bases: TGTGCCAGCAGTTACTCGAAGGTGGGACAGGGGTACGAGCAGTACTTC.

The sample holds many counts of this clonotype. The J gene is TRBJ2-7, the V gene TRBV7-2; D not resolved. V was shortened by 5 bases and J by 0 bases, with 5 bases between the two germline ends. In germline, CDR1 is SGHTA, CDR2 FQGNSA. The CDR3 contains 12 residues. The CDR3 DNA reads as TGTGCCAGCAGCAAAAGCTCCTACGAGCAGTACTTC. It is translated as CASSKSSYEQYF.

There are many counts of this clonotype. The J gene is TRBJ2-7, the V gene TRBV5-1; 7 nucleotides agree with TRBD2. Germline lookup yields CDR1 SGHRS and CDR2 YFSETQ. The trim removed 1 base at V and 4 bases at J, leaving 8 bases unmatched. This CDR3 has 15 amino acids. CDR3: CASSLIGGSSYEQYF. In DNA form, the CDR3 reads TGCGCCAGCAGCTTGATCGGCGGGAGCTCTTACGAGCAGTACTTC.

The V gene is TRBV10-1, the J gene TRBJ1-1; D not certain. Germline CDR1 is WNHNN and CDR2 is SYGVQD (reference sequence). The CDR3 extends over 12 amino acids. The V end was cut by 0 bases, the J end by 8 bases, with 7 bases between. Here the CDR3 reads CASSESGREAFF. For the CDR3, the DNA is TGCGCCAGCAGTGAGTCTGGCAGGGAAGCTTTCTTT.

The V and J genes are TRBV20-1 and TRBJ1-2, with 9 nucleotides matching TRBD1. After removal of 3 bases from V and 6 bases from J, the junction contained 8 bases not matched to a gene. Germline-derived CDR1 and CDR2 are DFQATT and SNEGSKA (reference sequence). The length of the CDR3 is 14 residues. The CDR3 DNA reads TGCAGTGCTAGTGCACAGGGGGCGCAGGATGGCTACACCTTC. This sequence encodes CSASAQGAQDGYTF.

In this sample, this clonotype turned up many times. This chain joins TRBV27 and TRBJ2-5; TRBD1 matches at 10 bases. This CDR3 is built from 14 residues. Per germline, CDR1 MNHEY and CDR2 SMNVEV (reference sequence). V was clipped by 7 bases and J by 9 bases; unmatched bases: 11. The CDR3 reads CASIVRQGAQPQYF. The CDR3 DNA follows: TGTGCCAGCATTGTCCGACAGGGGGCTCAGCCCCAGTACTTC.

This clonotype was detected many times. The rearrangement joins TRBV28 to TRBJ2-7; 9 bases map to TRBD1. CDR1 and CDR2 from the germline V gene are MDHEN and SYDVKM. The length of the CDR3 is 14 residues. V dropped 6 bases and J dropped 9; count of bases not matched to a gene: 12. The DNA for the CDR3 is TGTGCCAGCAGAACCGGGACAGGGAATGAGGGGCAGTACTTC. It specifies CASRTGTGNEGQYF.

The chain links TRBV27 to TRBJ1-2; 11 bases are a match to TRBD1. CDR1 and CDR2 from the germline V gene are MNHEY and SMNVEV (reference sequence). This CDR3 region has 13 residues. The trim removed 4 bases at V and 7 bases at J, leaving 2 bases unmatched. CDR3 amino acids: CASSSDRGPGYTF. The CDR3 coding sequence is TGTGCCAGCAGTTCGGACAGGGGGCCTGGCTACACCTTC.